The present entry profiles one T cell receptor beta chain with its context. Its cognate antigen is unknown. The sample comes from a study of T cell responses to AZD1222 COVID-19 vaccine. Using immunoSEQ multiplex PCR, the repertoire was profiled, and TCRdb retains in-frame clones only, with some absent. Counted here are 130,000 or so clones, 92% occurring once; the ten biggest clones make up 1.1%. Notes on the study in general: After two AZD1222 doses, spike-specific TCR breadth and depth rose versus day 0. Per reports, nearly half of all spike-specific TCRs target regions that are unmutated in variants. Possibly, clonal diversity was underestimated; donors were largely white British and included more females.

With V trimmed by 3 bases and J by 7 bases, 8 bases remained unmatched. The CDR3 covers 15 residues. Germline CDR1 KGHDR, CDR2 SFDVKD. The chain couples TRBV24-1 to TRBJ1-5, with 7 bases identical to TRBD1. The TCR sequence derives from an adult in good health. The sequenced sample was peripheral blood, obtained on day 0 of AZD1222 vaccination. CDR3 protein: CATSDPRGGEQPQHF. The CDR3 DNA reads TGTGCCACCAGTGATCCCAGAGGGGGCGAGCAGCCCCAGCATTTT.